The source of this TCR beta chain is a study of control samples from healthy donors and cancer patients. This clone was seen just once. This table comes from immunoSEQ multiplex PCR, and its TCRdb copy is limited to in-frame clones, with some not included. The data hold more than 95,000 clones, with 87% observed a single time. Per germline, CDR1 MNHNY and CDR2 SVGAGI (reference sequence). CDR3 length: 14 amino acids. V was shortened by 2 bases and J by 2 bases, with 7 bases between the two germline ends. This TCR was sampled from a man aged 40-50 years in good health. Specimen: blood. This rearrangement joins TRBV6-6 to TRBJ1-5; D remains ambiguous. As DNA, the CDR3 is TGTGCCAGCAGTTACAGGTCGGGCAATCAGCCCCAGCATTTT. It is translated as CASSYRSGNQPQHF.